Listed here are 14 T cell receptor beta chains from one sample, sequenced in a study of T cells after yellow fever vaccination. Via MiXCR, TCRdb re-called the 5' RACE reads, giving one row per CDR3 protein. The sample lists some 250,000 distinct CDR3 sequences; 6% to 7.5% were seen once. The specimen was CD4+ T cells sorted from PBMCs, collected 15 days after the yellow fever booster vaccination. Every receptor here comes from a man under 40 who received the YFV17D yellow fever vaccine.

This clonotype was seen more than once but under ten times. The chain couples TRBV9 to TRBJ2-1; D is undetermined. Germline V lookup: CDR1 SGDLS, CDR2 YYNGEE. There are 15 residues in the CDR3. V lost 0 bases to trimming and J lost 2 bases, with 9 bases between them. CDR3 protein: CASSVVSSPYNEQFF. The CDR3 DNA follows: TGTGCCAGCAGCGTAGTTAGTTCCCCCTACAATGAGCAGTTCTTC.

This clonotype has a handful of counts. CDR3 residues: CASSPGTRGEQYF. CDR3 DNA sequence: TGCGCCAGCAGCCCCGGGACTAGGGGTGAGCAGTACTTC. The V and J genes are TRBV5-1 and TRBJ2-7; 8 nucleotides match TRBD2. Trimming cost V 4 bases and J 7 bases; bases outside gene matches: 7. Germline values: CDR1 SGHRS, CDR2 YFSETQ. The CDR3 loop spans 13 amino acids.

Ten or more counts support this clonotype. The rearrangement uses TRBV9 and TRBJ1-6, with D possibly matching TRBD1 (6 bases). Between the trimmed V and J ends, which lost 0 bases and 9 bases, there was a span of 13 bases. Per germline, CDR1 SGDLS and CDR2 YYNGEE. The CDR3 has 15 residues. For the CDR3, the DNA is TGTGCCAGCAGCGTAGGACCAGGGGAAGGTTCACCCCTCCACTTT. Residues: CASSVGPGEGSPLHF.

About this clonotype: With a much larger clone just one base away, this may be a read error. The chain carries TRBV20-1 and TRBJ2-2; maybe TRBD2 (5 bases). Germline assignment: CDR1 DFQATT and CDR2 SNEGSKA (reference sequence). The CDR3 is 14 residues long. CDR3 nucleotides: TGCAGTGCTAGGCCAGGAAAGAACACCGGGAAGCTGTTTTTT. This translates into CSARPGKNTGKLFF.

V usage is TRBV12-3 or TRBV12-4 and J usage is TRBJ1-1, with D unclear. This CDR3 is 12 amino acids long. Trimming took 6 bases from V and 7 from J, leaving 12 bases between them. Written as DNA, the CDR3 is TGTGCCAGCAGAAAGGGCCACCTTGAAGCTTTCTTT. It yields the protein CASRKGHLEAFF.

This clonotype occurred a few times. This chain joins TRBV5-1 and TRBJ1-1, with D unresolved. Per the germline V gene, CDR1 is SGHRS and CDR2 is YFSETQ. This CDR3 contains 13 residues. The V and J ends lost 4 bases and 4 bases respectively, with 11 bases between them. The CDR3 protein is CASSPRLGTEAFF. The CDR3 DNA reads as TGCGCCAGCAGCCCGCGGCTGGGCACTGAAGCTTTCTTT.

This clonotype was detected only a few times. The chain joins TRBV7-3 to TRBJ2-3, with D perhaps matching TRBD1 (6 bases). Germline CDR1 SGHTA, CDR2 FQGTGA. The germline V and J ends were trimmed by 5 bases and 2 bases, with 14 bases remaining between them. This CDR3 contains 15 residues. The chain's CDR3 is CASSTGIGITDTQYF. The DNA of the CDR3 is TGTGCCAGCAGCACAGGGATCGGGATCACAGATACGCAGTATTTT.

This clonotype was found many times. This chain uses TRBV7-8 with TRBJ2-3; tentatively, D is TRBD1 or TRBD2 (5 bases each). V was shortened by 5 bases and J by 0 bases, with 9 bases between the two germline ends. The CDR3 is made up of 14 amino acids. The germline gives CDR1 SGHVS, CDR2 FQNEAQ. The DNA of the CDR3 is TGTGCCAGCAGCCCGGGACCGAGCACAGATACGCAGTATTTT. This gives the protein CASSPGPSTDTQYF.

This clonotype was detected ten times or more. V and J are TRBV7-6 and TRBJ2-2, with TRBD1 as a possible D gene (6 bases). V gave up 3 bases and J gave up 0 bases, with 11 bases separating them. The CDR3 has 16 residues. Germline CDR1 SGHVS, CDR2 FNYEAQ. The CDR3 region is CASSLQTGSNTGELFF. The DNA of the CDR3 is TGTGCCAGCAGCTTGCAGACAGGTTCGAACACCGGGGAGCTGTTTTTT.

In this sample, this clonotype turned up a few times. The chain carries TRBV29-1 and TRBJ2-1; D gene uncertain. This CDR3 is 13 amino acids long. Germline V lookup: CDR1 SQVTM, CDR2 ANQGSEA. The V end lost 2 bases, the J end lost 1 base, and 6 bases lay between the germline ends. CDR3 DNA sequence: TGCAGCGTTGAAATCGGGTCCTACAATGAGCAGTTCTTC. Amino acids: CSVEIGSYNEQFF.

This clonotype has ten or more counts. The chain's CDR3 is CSAREGTGFGANVLTF. CDR3 DNA sequence: TGCAGTGCTAGAGAGGGAACAGGGTTCGGGGCCAACGTCCTGACTTTC. The V gene is TRBV20-1, the J gene TRBJ2-6, with a possible D match to TRBD1 (6 bases). The germline V gene has CDR1 DFQATT and CDR2 SNEGSKA (reference sequence). Trimming removed 0 bases at V and 4 bases at J, with 13 bases between. This CDR3 is built from 16 residues.

The V call is TRBV4-3, the J call TRBJ2-4; 10 nucleotides agree with TRBD2. The CDR3 totals 16 residues. V dropped 0 bases and J dropped 7; count of bases not matched to a gene: 6. Germline assignment: CDR1 LGHNA and CDR2 YSLEER. The DNA for the CDR3 is TGCGCCAGCAGCCAAGATCGCACTAGCGGGACGAACATTCAGTACTTC. This sequence encodes CASSQDRTSGTNIQYF.

This clonotype was seen a handful of times. The V gene is TRBV27, the J gene TRBJ1-2, with unresolved D. Germline CDR1 MNHEY, CDR2 SMNVEV (reference sequence). The CDR3 length is 15 residues. V shed 3 bases and J shed 4 bases, with 15 bases lying between them. In DNA, the CDR3 is TGTGCCAGCAGTTTCCTTTCCTCCGTGGGCTATGGCTACACCTTC. Encoded protein: CASSFLSSVGYGYTF.

This clonotype has more than one count but fewer than ten. This chain connects TRBV5-1 to TRBJ2-7, with TRBD1 matching 8 bases. With V trimmed by 1 base and J by 3 bases, 6 bases remained unmatched. This CDR3 region has 15 residues. Germline V gives CDR1 SGHRS, CDR2 YFSETQ. Here the CDR3 DNA reads TGCGCCAGCAGCTTGCCCGGACAGGGAAACTACGAGCAGTACTTC. Its protein product is CASSLPGQGNYEQYF.